This TCR beta chain was identified in a study of cytomegalovirus exposure and HLA in healthy donors. The PCR used 60 Vbeta and 13 Jbeta primers. Libraries were prepared by immunoSEQ multiplex PCR; TCRdb keeps only in-frame clonotypes and omits some of them. The repertoire holds 150,000 or so clones, with approximately 85% as singletons. Trimming took off 6 bases at V and 6 bases at J, with 12 bases between the two ends. The germline V gene encodes CDR1 SGHTA and CDR2 FQGNSA. The CDR3 covers 13 residues. Regarding this clone: The antigen is unknown.

Whole-study findings and limits: Segments of the TCR beta V type were, in most cases, productive about 90% or about 30% of the time in an earlier analysis.

Sequenced material: PBMCs. The chain is built from TRBV7-2 and TRBJ2-1; perhaps TRBD2 as D (5 bases). The receptor was derived from a woman aged 18-35 years in good health and CMV-seronegative. The CDR3 reads CASSLRAGNEQFF. For the CDR3, the DNA is TGTGCCAGCAGTTTACGCGCGGGCAATGAGCAGTTCTTC.